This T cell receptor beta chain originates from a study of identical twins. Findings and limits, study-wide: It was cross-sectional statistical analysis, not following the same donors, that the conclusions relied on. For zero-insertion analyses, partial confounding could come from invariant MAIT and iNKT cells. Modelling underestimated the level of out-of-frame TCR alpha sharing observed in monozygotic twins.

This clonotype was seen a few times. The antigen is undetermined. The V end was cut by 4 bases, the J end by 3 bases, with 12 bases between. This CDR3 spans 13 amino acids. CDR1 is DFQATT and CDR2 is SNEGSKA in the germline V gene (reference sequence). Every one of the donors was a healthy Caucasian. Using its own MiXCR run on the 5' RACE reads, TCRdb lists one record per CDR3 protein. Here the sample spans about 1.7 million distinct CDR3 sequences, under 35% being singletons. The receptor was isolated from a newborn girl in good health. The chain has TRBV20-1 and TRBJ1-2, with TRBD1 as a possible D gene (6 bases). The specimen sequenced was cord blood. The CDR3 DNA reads TGCAGTGCTATAGAGGGGGTTGACTATGGCTACACCTTC. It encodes CSAIEGVDYGYTF.